This entry is about one T cell receptor (beta chain). Different DNA sequences within this sample yield the same CDR3. The sample belongs to a study of cytomegalovirus exposure and HLA in healthy donors. The overall study: The roughly 100 million unique TCR beta sequences, from roughly 170 million T cells, were found by an earlier analysis.

This CDR3 spans 11 amino acids. V dropped 6 bases and J dropped 3 bases, with 5 bases sitting between them. Germline CDR1 is MNHEY and CDR2 is SVGAGI. With 60 Vbeta and 13 Jbeta primers, the PCR was carried out. Sequenced by immunoSEQ multiplex PCR; TCRdb stores in-frame clones only, minus some. The table lists about 190,000 clones, about four fifths of them singletons. This chain joins TRBV6-5 and TRBJ1-1; D is uncertain. The sample consisted of PBMCs. The sequence derives from a man aged 40-55 years in good health and CMV-seropositive. As DNA, the CDR3 is TGTGCCAGCAGCCGGGACACTGAAGCTTTCTTT. Translation: CASSRDTEAFF.